The next 30 T cell receptor beta chains were all read from a single sample in a study of T cell changes during pregnancy in multiple sclerosis. Using immunoSEQ multiplex PCR, the repertoire was profiled, and TCRdb retains in-frame clones only, with some absent. Among tens of thousands of clones listed, under 95% were seen once. This specimen was peripheral blood, taken in the first trimester of pregnancy. All receptors derive from a female donor in good health, enrolled as a control in a pregnancy study.

CDR3 amino acids: CASSQDRWGGLDEQFF. CDR3 DNA sequence: TGCGCCAGCAGCCAAGATAGGTGGGGGGGCTTGGATGAGCAGTTCTTC. The chain links TRBV4-3 to TRBJ2-1, with D perhaps TRBD2 (7 bases). Germline V CDR1 and CDR2: LGHNA, YSLEER. The CDR3 covers 16 residues. V was cut by 0 bases and J by 8 bases, with 17 bases left in between.

This chain uses TRBV6-1 with TRBJ1-1; 8 bases map to TRBD1. V dropped 6 bases and J dropped 5; count of bases not matched to a gene: 8. CDR1 is MNHNS, CDR2 SASEGT, per germline. The CDR3 loop spans 14 amino acids. Written as DNA, the CDR3 is TGTGCCAGCAGGATCACAGGGGGAGGGACTGAAGCTTTCTTT. This encodes CASRITGGGTEAFF.

This chain links TRBV2 with TRBJ2-5; 8 bases match TRBD2. Looked up from germline, CDR1 is SNHLY and CDR2 is FYNNEI. The J segment lost 1 base and the V segment lost 5 bases, leaving 3 bases of the junction unmatched. The CDR3 contains 14 residues. The CDR3 sequence: CASSLSGGQETQYF. The CDR3 nucleotides read TGTGCCAGCAGTTTAAGCGGGGGCCAAGAGACCCAGTACTTC. The full variable domain, in which reference TRBV2 and TRBJ2-5 provide the parts outside the CDR3, is EPEVTQTPSHQVTQMGQEVILRCVPISNHLYFYWYRQILGQKVEFLVSFYNNEISEKSEIFDDQFSVERPDGSNFTLKIRSTKLEDSAMYFCASSLSGGQETQYFGPGTRLLVL.

The J gene is TRBJ2-5, the V gene TRBV2; D is perhaps TRBD2 (6 bases). CDR1 is SNHLY and CDR2 is FYNNEI in the germline V gene. V dropped 6 bases and J dropped 5 bases, with 16 bases sitting between them. CDR3 length equals 14 residues. The CDR3 DNA reads TGTGCCAGCAGCGGTCGGGGTGGGGGGGAGACCCAGTACTTC. This encodes CASSGRGGGETQYF.

V usage is TRBV5-4 and J usage is TRBJ2-1; perhaps TRBD1 as D (6 bases). In germline, CDR1 is SGHNT, CDR2 YYREEE (reference sequence). The CDR3 is made up of 15 amino acids. V lost 5 bases and J 4 bases, leaving 16 bases between the germline ends. CDR3 in amino acids: CASSLTGAFYNEQFF. CDR3 coding DNA: TGTGCCAGCAGTTTGACAGGAGCCTTTTACAATGAGCAGTTCTTC. Based on the CDR3 plus reference TRBV5-4 and TRBJ2-1, the full variable domain is ETGVTQSPTHLIKTRGQQVTLRCSSQSGHNTVSWYQQALGQGPQFIFQYYREEENGRGNFPPRFSGLQFPNYSSELNVNALELDDSALYLCASSLTGAFYNEQFFGPGTRLTVL.

J is TRBJ2-2 and V is TRBV11-2; a weak D match, TRBD1 (6 bases). In germline, CDR1 is SGHAT, CDR2 FQNNGV. The CDR3 spans 17 residues. Trimming pared 1 base from V and 4 bases from J, leaving 16 bases between. This CDR3 reads CASSLVRVTGTTGELFF. The DNA for the CDR3 is TGTGCCAGCAGCTTAGTTAGAGTGACAGGAACCACCGGGGAGCTGTTTTTT.

This chain joins TRBV27 and TRBJ1-5; D is uncertain. Germline V gives CDR1 MNHEY, CDR2 SMNVEV (reference sequence). Trimming took 5 bases from V and 0 from J, leaving 11 bases between them. This CDR3 has 15 residues. CDR3 in DNA: TGTGCCAGCAGTGCAACACCTTATAGCAATCAGCCCCAGCATTTT. Its protein is CASSATPYSNQPQHF.

This chain joins TRBV9 and TRBJ1-5; 7 bases line up with TRBD1. Per the germline V gene, CDR1 is SGDLS and CDR2 is YYNGEE. J was trimmed by 7 bases and V by 4 bases; bases with no gene match: 14. This CDR3 contains 16 residues. The CDR3 reads CASSPSTGKLDQPQHF. The DNA of the CDR3 is TGTGCCAGCAGCCCATCGACAGGGAAATTAGACCAGCCCCAGCATTTT.

The rearrangement joins TRBV2 to TRBJ2-5; 7 nucleotides match TRBD2. The CDR3 loop spans 15 amino acids. The ends lost 5 bases at V and 4 bases at J; junction bases unmatched: 10. In germline, CDR1 is SNHLY, CDR2 FYNNEI. The CDR3 bases are TGTGCCAGCAGTTTCCGGGTCTCGGGGGGAGAGACCCAGTACTTC. Translating gives CASSFRVSGGETQYF. Full variable domain (outside the CDR3, taken from reference TRBV2 and TRBJ2-5): EPEVTQTPSHQVTQMGQEVILRCVPISNHLYFYWYRQILGQKVEFLVSFYNNEISEKSEIFDDQFSVERPDGSNFTLKIRSTKLEDSAMYFCASSFRVSGGETQYFGPGTRLLVL.

This chain connects TRBV18 to TRBJ2-7, with D tentatively TRBD1 (5 bases). V was clipped by 0 bases and J by 0 bases, with 9 bases between them. Germline CDR1 KGHSH, CDR2 LQKENI. The CDR3 totals 15 residues. The CDR3 loop reads CASSPPQGRSYEQYF. The CDR3 DNA is TGTGCCAGCTCACCACCGCAGGGCCGCTCCTACGAGCAGTACTTC.

The rearrangement joins TRBV7-9 to TRBJ1-5; tentative D call: TRBD1 (5 bases). CDR1 SEHNR and CDR2 FQNEAQ come from the germline V gene (reference sequence). Trimming removed 3 bases at V and 4 bases at J, with 13 bases between. The CDR3 runs 15 residues. The CDR3 DNA is TGTGCCAGCAGCTTCGATGCAGGGATAAATCAGCCCCAGCATTTT. Protein: CASSFDAGINQPQHF.

The V call is TRBV7-9, the J call TRBJ1-1; no clear D. Between the trimmed V and J ends, which lost 4 bases and 9 bases, there was a span of 12 bases. The germline gives CDR1 SEHNR, CDR2 FQNEAQ (reference sequence). CDR3 length: 12 residues. CDR3 DNA: TGTGCCAGCAGCTCCGAAACAGAAAAAGCTTTCTTT. This translates into CASSSETEKAFF.

The J gene is TRBJ2-7, the V gene TRBV11-2; D possibly corresponds to TRBD1 (5 bases). Germline CDR1 reads SGHAT; CDR2 reads FQNNGV. V lost 1 base, J lost 6 bases, and 10 bases lay in between. The CDR3 length is 13 residues. CDR3 in DNA: TGTGCCAGCAGCTTAGGCAGGGCGAGCGAGCAGTACTTC. It specifies CASSLGRASEQYF.

The chain combines TRBV2 with TRBJ1-2; TRBD1 matches 9 bases. Per the germline V gene, CDR1 is SNHLY and CDR2 is FYNNEI. J gave up 2 bases and V 7 bases, and 5 bases lay outside the gene matches. This CDR3 region has 14 residues. CDR3: CASTGTGNNYGYTF. In nucleotides, the CDR3 is TGTGCCAGCACCGGGACAGGGAACAACTATGGCTACACCTTC.

The V gene is TRBV5-1, the J gene TRBJ2-5; 9 nucleotides align to TRBD1. Germline trimming cut 3 bases from V and 5 bases from J; bases unmatched to any gene: 5. CDR3 length: 14 amino acids. Germline CDR1 reads SGHRS; CDR2 reads YFSETQ. CDR3 residues: CASSWGQGSETQYF. As DNA, the CDR3 is TGCGCCAGCAGCTGGGGACAGGGAAGCGAGACCCAGTACTTC.

The chain uses TRBV7-8 and TRBJ1-1; D perhaps matches TRBD1 (5 bases). Trimming pared 3 bases from V and 0 bases from J, leaving 11 bases between. CDR1 SGHVS and CDR2 FQNEAQ come from the germline V gene. This CDR3 comprises 15 residues. CDR3 bases: TGTGCCAGCAGCTTGCGGGACCTAGTGAACACTGAAGCTTTCTTT. This encodes CASSLRDLVNTEAFF.

The chain has TRBV4-2 and TRBJ1-2; D is ambiguous. The length of the CDR3 is 14 residues. Germline CDR1 is LGHNA and CDR2 is YNFKEQ. Between the trimmed V and J ends, which lost 1 base and 10 bases, there was a span of 16 bases. The CDR3 spells CASSQAGGVRDYTF. Here the CDR3 DNA reads TGTGCCAGCAGCCAAGCTGGCGGCGTAAGAGACTACACCTTC.

V is TRBV4-3 and J is TRBJ2-3; no clear D. V was cut by 1 base and J by 1 base, with 9 bases left in between. There are 15 residues in the CDR3. Germline V gives CDR1 LGHNA, CDR2 YSLEER. CDR3 nucleotide sequence: TGCGCCAGCAGCCAAGGGGCCCCCGGCACAGATACGCAGTATTTT. It yields the protein CASSQGAPGTDTQYF.

V usage is TRBV7-2 and J usage is TRBJ1-3; D unresolved. The CDR3 sequence is 14 residues long. V was cut by 4 bases and J by 0 bases, with 7 bases left in between. Germline values: CDR1 SGHTA, CDR2 FQGNSA. In DNA form, the CDR3 reads TGTGCCAGCAGCTCTCCGGGCTCTGGAAACACCATATATTTT. As protein: CASSSPGSGNTIYF.

V gene TRBV30 combines with J gene TRBJ2-4; D remains unclear. Germline V gives CDR1 GTSNPN, CDR2 SVGIG (reference sequence). The CDR3 runs to 15 residues. Trimming removed 2 bases from V and 1 base from J, with 12 bases in between. As DNA, the CDR3 is TGTGCCTGGAGTCCCTTTGCCCGGGCCAAAAACATTCAGTACTTC. It encodes CAWSPFARAKNIQYF. Full variable domain (remainder filled in from reference TRBV30 and TRBJ2-4): SQTIHQWPATLVQPVGSPLSLECTVEGTSNPNLYWYRQAAGRGLQLLFYSVGIGQISSEVPQNLSASRPQDRQFILSSKKLLLSDSGFYLCAWSPFARAKNIQYFGAGTRLSVL.

This sequence joins TRBV6-1 and TRBJ1-2, with 9 bases fitting TRBD1. J was trimmed by 6 bases and V by 4 bases; bases with no gene match: 6. This CDR3 contains 14 residues. Germline V lookup: CDR1 MNHNS, CDR2 SASEGT. The CDR3 nucleotides are TGTGCCAGCAGTGTTGCACAGGGGGCGGATGGCTACACCTTC. Residues: CASSVAQGADGYTF.

The rearrangement joins TRBV6-6 to TRBJ1-2; D is perhaps TRBD1 (5 bases). V gave up 5 bases and J gave up 5 bases, with 9 bases separating them. This CDR3 contains 12 residues. Looked up from germline, CDR1 is MNHNY and CDR2 is SVGAGI (reference sequence). CDR3 protein: CASSTDSYGYTF. CDR3 in DNA: TGTGCCAGCAGTACCGACAGTTATGGCTACACCTTC.

The CDR3 DNA reads TGTGCCAGCACCCCTGGGACACCGGGCGAGCAGTACTTC. The encoded protein is CASTPGTPGEQYF. The chain combines TRBV2 with TRBJ2-7; D may be TRBD1 (6 bases). Germline CDR1 SNHLY, CDR2 FYNNEI. V was shortened by 7 bases and J by 6 bases, with 16 bases between the two germline ends. This CDR3 contains 13 residues.

V is TRBV7-3 and J is TRBJ2-3, with a tentative D call TRBD1 (7 bases). Germline lookup yields CDR1 SGHTA and CDR2 FQGTGA. CDR3 length: 17 amino acids. V lost 0 bases and J 7 bases, leaving 20 bases between the germline ends. The CDR3 loop reads CASSLTGGTDSLNTQYF. CDR3 bases: TGTGCCAGCAGCTTAACAGGAGGGACAGACTCTTTGAATACGCAGTATTTT.

This clone was seen only once. This chain joins TRBV9 and TRBJ2-7; D uncertain. V was trimmed by 4 bases and J by 6 bases, leaving 17 bases between them. The CDR3 is 14 amino acids. CDR1 and CDR2 (germline): SGDLS, YYNGEE. DNA of the CDR3: TGTGCCAGCAGCCCAAGTGATCGGGTGGGCGAGCAGTACTTC. Its protein product is CASSPSDRVGEQYF.

The chain recombines TRBV29-1 with TRBJ2-1; TRBD1 might be the D (5 bases). The CDR3 spans 12 residues. Germline CDR1 is SQVTM and CDR2 is ANQGSEA. V was pared by 5 bases and J by 4 bases, with 9 bases between. CDR3 region: CSVLQGYNEQFF. The CDR3, as DNA: TGCAGCGTTCTCCAGGGTTACAATGAGCAGTTCTTC.

This chain joins TRBV9 and TRBJ1-2; 8 bases match TRBD1. The V gene's germline CDR1 is SGDLS and CDR2 YYNGEE. The trim removed 3 bases at V and 8 bases at J, leaving 6 bases unmatched. This CDR3 is built from 13 residues. CDR3 DNA sequence: TGTGCCAGCAGCGCGACAGGGGCGAGGGGCTACACCTTC. As protein: CASSATGARGYTF.

V usage is TRBV5-1 and J usage is TRBJ1-4; D gene ambiguous. Germline values: CDR1 SGHRS, CDR2 YFSETQ. Trimming pared 3 bases from V and 4 bases from J, leaving 4 bases between. This CDR3 contains 12 residues. CDR3: CASSSYNEKLFF. The CDR3 DNA reads TGCGCCAGCAGCTCCTATAATGAAAAACTGTTTTTT. Combining the CDR3 with reference TRBV5-1 and TRBJ1-4 gives the whole variable domain KAGVTQTPRYLIKTRGQQVTLSCSPISGHRSVSWYQQTPGQGLQFLFEYFSETQRNKGNFPGRFSGRQFSNSRSEMNVSTLELGDSALYLCASSSYNEKLFFGSGTQLSVL.

This rearrangement joins TRBV28 to TRBJ2-7; the match to TRBD1 covers 8 bases. From germline, CDR1 is MDHEN and CDR2 SYDVKM. The CDR3 is made up of 13 amino acids. The ends lost 8 bases at V and 4 bases at J; junction bases unmatched: 7. DNA for the CDR3: TGTGCCAGCTGGGAACAGGGGGAGTACGAGCAGTACTTC. It yields the protein CASWEQGEYEQYF.

The chain uses TRBV5-1 and TRBJ2-5; D possibly corresponds to TRBD1 (6 bases). The CDR3 runs 13 residues. Germline V gene sequence: CDR1 SGHRS, CDR2 YFSETQ. The germline V and J ends were trimmed by 2 bases and 2 bases, with 7 bases remaining between them. The CDR3 spells CASSFGQQETQYF. The DNA for the CDR3 is TGCGCCAGCAGCTTCGGACAGCAAGAGACCCAGTACTTC.